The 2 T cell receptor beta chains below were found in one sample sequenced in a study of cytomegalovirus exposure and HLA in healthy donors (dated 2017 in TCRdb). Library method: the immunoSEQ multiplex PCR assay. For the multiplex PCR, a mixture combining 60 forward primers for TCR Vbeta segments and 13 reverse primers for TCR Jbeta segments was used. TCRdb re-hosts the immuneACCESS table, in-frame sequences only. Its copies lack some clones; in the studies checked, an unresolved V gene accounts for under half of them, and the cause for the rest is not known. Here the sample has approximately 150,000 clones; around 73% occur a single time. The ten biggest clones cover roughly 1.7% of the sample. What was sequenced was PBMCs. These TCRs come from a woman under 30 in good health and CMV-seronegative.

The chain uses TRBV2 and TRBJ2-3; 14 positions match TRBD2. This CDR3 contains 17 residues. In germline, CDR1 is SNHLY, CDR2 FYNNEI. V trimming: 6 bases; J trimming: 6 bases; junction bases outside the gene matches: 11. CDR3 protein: CASRPGLAGGERDTQYF. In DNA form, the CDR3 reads TGTGCCAGCAGACCCGGACTAGCGGGGGGCGAGCGGGATACGCAGTATTTT.

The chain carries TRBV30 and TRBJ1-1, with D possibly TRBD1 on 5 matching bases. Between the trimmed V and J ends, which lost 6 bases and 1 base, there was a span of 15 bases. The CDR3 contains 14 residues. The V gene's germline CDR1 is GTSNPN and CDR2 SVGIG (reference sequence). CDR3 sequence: CACTEGRGNTEAFF. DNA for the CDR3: TGTGCCTGCACGGAGGGACGCGGGAACACTGAAGCTTTCTTT.